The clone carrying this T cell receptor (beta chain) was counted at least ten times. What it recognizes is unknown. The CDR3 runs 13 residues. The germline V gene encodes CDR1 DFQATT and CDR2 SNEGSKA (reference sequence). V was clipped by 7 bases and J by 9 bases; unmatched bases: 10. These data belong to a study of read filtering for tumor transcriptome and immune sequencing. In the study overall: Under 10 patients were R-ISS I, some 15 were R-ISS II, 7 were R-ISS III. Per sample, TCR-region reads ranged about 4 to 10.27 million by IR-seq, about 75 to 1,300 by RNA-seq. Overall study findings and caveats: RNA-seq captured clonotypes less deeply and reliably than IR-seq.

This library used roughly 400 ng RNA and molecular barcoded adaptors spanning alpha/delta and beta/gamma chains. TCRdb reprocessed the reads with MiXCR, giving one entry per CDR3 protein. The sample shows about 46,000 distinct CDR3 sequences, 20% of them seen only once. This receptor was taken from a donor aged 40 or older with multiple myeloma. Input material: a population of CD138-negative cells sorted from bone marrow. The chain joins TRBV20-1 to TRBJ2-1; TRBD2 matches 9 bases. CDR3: CSVSTSGWGEQFF. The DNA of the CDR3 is TGCAGTGTCTCCACTAGCGGGTGGGGTGAGCAGTTCTTC.